The 11 T cell receptor beta chains presented below share a single source sample, sequenced in a study of cytomegalovirus exposure and HLA in healthy donors. The PCR employed 60 Vbeta primers together with 13 Jbeta primers. Repertoires were generated with immunoSEQ multiplex PCR, while TCRdb's copy carries only in-frame clones and drops some. The sample lists approximately 150,000 clones; roughly 85% were seen once. What was sequenced was PBMCs. The receptors stem from a male donor in good health and CMV-seronegative.

The genes are TRBV2 and TRBJ2-6; maybe TRBD1 (6 bases). CDR1 SNHLY and CDR2 FYNNEI come from the germline V gene. The CDR3 contains 16 residues. V lost 11 bases, J lost 0 bases, and 17 bases lay in between. The CDR3 protein is CAGHRDTGSGANVLTF. CDR3 coding DNA: TGTGCCGGTCACCGGGACACGGGCTCTGGGGCCAACGTCCTGACTTTC.

The chain is built from TRBV10-3 and TRBJ2-2; 14 nucleotides line up with TRBD2. Germline V gene sequence: CDR1 ENHRY, CDR2 SYGVKD. V was clipped by 8 bases and J by 4 bases; unmatched bases: 9. The CDR3 length is 17 residues. The CDR3 loop reads CAIETGLAGGGTGELFF. The CDR3 nucleotides read TGTGCCATCGAAACCGGACTAGCGGGAGGCGGCACCGGGGAGCTGTTTTTT.

This chain joins TRBV2 and TRBJ2-1; TRBD2 might be the D (6 bases). This CDR3 contains 15 residues. From germline, CDR1 is SNHLY and CDR2 FYNNEI. V lost 8 bases and J lost 3, with 17 bases in between. CDR3 in DNA: TGTGCCAGCCTCTCTGAAACTAGCATCTACAATGAGCAGTTCTTC. Amino acids: CASLSETSIYNEQFF.

In nucleotides, the CDR3 is TGTGCCAGTATCCCTAACAGGAGTCTTTCCTATGGCTACACCTTC. Encoded protein: CASIPNRSLSYGYTF. The chain couples TRBV19 to TRBJ1-2; D might be TRBD1 (5 bases). CDR3 length: 15 amino acids. CDR1 LNHDA and CDR2 SQIVND come from the germline V gene (reference sequence). The V end was cut by 7 bases, the J end by 4 bases, with 19 bases between. The full variable domain, completed using reference TRBV19 and TRBJ1-2, is DGGITQSPKYLFRKEGQNVTLSCEQNLNHDAMYWYRQDPGQGLRLIYYSQIVNDFQKGDIAEGYSVSREKKESFPLTVTSAQKNPTAFYLCASIPNRSLSYGYTFGSGTRLTVV.

The CDR3 spells CASSLNPEGGELFF. The DNA for the CDR3 is TGTGCCAGCAGCTTAAACCCCGAGGGCGGGGAGCTGTTTTTT. The V call is TRBV7-3, the J call TRBJ2-2, with D perhaps matching TRBD2 (5 bases). Germline CDR1 reads SGHTA; CDR2 reads FQGTGA. The CDR3 extends over 14 amino acids. V gave up 1 base and J gave up 7 bases, with 10 bases separating them.

This chain links TRBV18 with TRBJ1-3; 7 bases map to TRBD1. The germline CDR1 and CDR2 sequences are KGHSH and LQKENI. The CDR3 contains 16 residues. The V and J ends lost 3 bases and 0 bases, in that order; junction bases with no gene match: 5. As DNA, the CDR3 is TGTGCCAGCTCACCGACAGGGACCTCCTCTGGAAACACCATATATTTT. Its translation: CASSPTGTSSGNTIYF.

This sequence joins TRBV30 and TRBJ2-5; the D is unclear. CDR1 and CDR2 (germline): GTSNPN, SVGIG (reference sequence). V dropped 1 base and J dropped 0 bases, with 6 bases sitting between them. The length of the CDR3 is 13 residues. The chain's CDR3 is CAWSGQDQETQYF. CDR3 in DNA: TGTGCCTGGAGTGGCCAGGACCAAGAGACCCAGTACTTC.

The J gene is TRBJ1-5, the V gene TRBV7-8, with 7 bases fitting TRBD1. The CDR3 contains 15 residues. Germline V CDR1 and CDR2: SGHVS, FQNEAQ. Unmatched junction bases numbered 7, after V lost 5 bases and J lost 3 bases. CDR3 region: CASSPPGGSNQPQHF. The DNA for the CDR3 is TGTGCCAGCAGCCCACCAGGGGGGTCCAATCAGCCCCAGCATTTT.

This clone was seen a few times. The chain is built from TRBV29-1 and TRBJ1-5; 10 positions agree with TRBD1. Trimming cost V 6 bases and J 5 bases; bases outside gene matches: 7. CDR3 length equals 14 residues. CDR1 is SQVTM and CDR2 is ANQGSEA in the germline V gene. CDR3 sequence: CSVGIGTGDQPQHF. CDR3 sequence (DNA): TGCAGCGTGGGGATAGGGACAGGGGATCAGCCCCAGCATTTT. Together with reference TRBV29-1 and TRBJ1-5, the CDR3 gives the full variable domain: SAVISQKPSRDICQRGTSLTIQCQVDSQVTMMFWYRQQPGQSLTLIATANQGSEATYESGFVIDKFPISRPNLTFSTLTVSNMSPEDSSIYLCSVGIGTGDQPQHFGDGTRLSIL.

The CDR3 coding sequence is TGTGCCAGCAACAGGGACGCCGGAGATACGCAGTATTTT. Its protein is CASNRDAGDTQYF. The genes are TRBV9 and TRBJ2-3, with TRBD1 as a possible D gene (6 bases). This CDR3 has 13 residues. With 6 bases removed from V and 5 bases from J, the gap between germline ends came to 13 bases. CDR1 and CDR2 (germline): SGDLS, YYNGEE. The entire variable domain, with the rest obtained from reference TRBV9 and TRBJ2-3, is as follows: DSGVTQTPKHLITATGQRVTLRCSPRSGDLSVYWYQQSLDQGLQFLIQYYNGEERAKGNILERFSAQQFPDLHSELNLSSLELGDSALYFCASNRDAGDTQYFGPGTRLTVL.

This clone was found once. The gene calls are TRBV5-4 and TRBJ1-4; D possibly corresponds to TRBD1 (6 bases). The V and J ends lost 2 bases and 7 bases respectively, with 6 bases between them. CDR3 length: 12 amino acids. Germline assignment: CDR1 SGHNT and CDR2 YYREEE (reference sequence). As DNA, the CDR3 is TGTGCCAGCAGCTTACAGGGTGAAAAACTGTTTTTT. Protein product: CASSLQGEKLFF.